The clone carrying this T cell receptor beta chain turned up a few times. J gave up 3 bases and V 4 bases, and 9 bases lay outside the gene matches. CDR1 and CDR2 from the germline V gene are LNHDA and SQIVND (reference sequence). The CDR3 is made up of 15 amino acids. The entry originates in a study of T cells after yellow fever vaccination. Template-switching 5'RACE yielded the TCR cDNA; a universal primer site and UMIs were added in the process. A single record per CDR3 protein comes from TCRdb applying MiXCR to the 5' RACE reads. The sample consists of 450,000 to 650,000 distinct CDR3 sequences, 13% of them appearing once.

The chain carries TRBV19 and TRBJ2-7; TRBD2 matches 7 bases. The clonotype was recovered from a man under 40 who received the YFV17D yellow fever vaccine. This sample comprised PBMCs, obtained on the day of the yellow fever booster vaccination. CDR3 nucleotide sequence: TGTGCCAGTAGTACTAACATAGCGGGCGTCTACGAGCAGTACTTC. This gives the protein CASSTNIAGVYEQYF.